The 30 T cell receptor beta chains in this list originate from one sample, sequenced in a study of metastatic and nonmetastatic thyroid tumors (dated by TCRdb to 2018 to 2021). The library was prepared using PCR. Sequencing took place on an Illumina HiSeq 4000. Using fastp at Q25 and MiXCR, TCRdb reprocessed the public reads and kept productive beta chains. The sample data list tens of thousands of clones, and 25% to 30% of these were observed just once. The ten top clones hold about a tenth of the sample. Before undergoing thyroid surgery, none of the patients had been given any kind of treatment. The sample was blood. All receptors come from a male donor with papillary thyroid cancer or a benign thyroid nodule (not recorded which). Some clones in this sample may be carry-over from other donors' samples.

By frequency in the sample, this clone is medium-sized. V usage is TRBV6-1 and J usage is TRBJ1-6, with 8 bases identical to TRBD1. There are 16 residues in the CDR3. Germline trimming cut 6 bases from V and 7 bases from J; bases unmatched to any gene: 11. Germline V gives CDR1 MNHNS, CDR2 SASEGT. CDR3 nucleotide sequence: TGTGCCAGCAGCCTGAACAGGGGGGTCAAGAATTCACCCCTCCACTTT. Its translation: CASSLNRGVKNSPLHF.

Points on this clone: The junction shows a germline mismatch at one end, possibly a read error. The chain carries TRBV24-1 and TRBJ2-2; D might be TRBD2 (7 bases). The CDR3 is made up of 15 amino acids. Germline V gene lookup returns CDR1 KGHDR and CDR2 SFDVKD. In DNA, the CDR3 is TGTGCCACCAGTGGGCGGGAGAAGGACACCGGGGGGCTGTTTTTC. Translated, it gives CATSGREKDTGGLFF.

This clone was counted many times. The CDR3 region has the DNA TGTGCCAGCAGTTACTCGGGCCTCCGCTCCTACAATGAGCAGTTCTTC. This translates into CASSYSGLRSYNEQFF. V and J are TRBV6-5 and TRBJ2-1; D gene unclear. There are 16 residues in the CDR3. With 0 bases removed from V and 0 bases from J, the gap between germline ends came to 9 bases. The germline CDR1 and CDR2 sequences are MNHEY and SVGAGI.

The sample holds a few counts of this clone. The chain carries TRBV28 and TRBJ2-7, with D perhaps assigned TRBD1 or TRBD2 (5 bases each). The CDR3 loop spans 14 amino acids. The germline V and J ends were trimmed by 4 bases and 2 bases, with 12 bases remaining between them. Germline lookup yields CDR1 MDHEN and CDR2 SYDVKM. CDR3: CASSSGATTYEQYF. The CDR3 DNA is TGTGCCAGCAGTTCCGGGGCGACTACCTACGAGCAGTACTTC.

This clone was picked up a small number of times. At one boundary the junction diverges from the germline segment, which might be a read error. The V call is TRBV6-1, the J call TRBJ2-7; D uncertain. The CDR3 covers 12 residues. The germline V gene has CDR1 MNHNS and CDR2 SASEGT. This CDR3 is CASSDNSCEQYF. The CDR3 nucleotides read TGTGCCAGCTCCGACAACTCCTGCGAGCAGTACTTC.

This clone was counted between two and nine times. The chain carries TRBV28 and TRBJ1-5; D is possibly TRBD1 (5 bases). Germline values: CDR1 MDHEN, CDR2 SYDVKM. Trimming left V 3 bases short and J 0 bases short, with 9 bases between. The CDR3 covers 15 residues. The CDR3 nucleotides are TGTGCCAGCAGTTTGGGACCCCTTAGCAATCAGCCCCAGCATTTT. It specifies CASSLGPLSNQPQHF.

V is TRBV20-1 and J is TRBJ1-6; TRBD1 might be the D (6 bases). The germline V gene encodes CDR1 DFQATT and CDR2 SNEGSKA (reference sequence). CDR3 length: 12 amino acids. V was cut by 5 bases and J by 14 bases, with 16 bases left in between. The CDR3 nucleotides are TGCAGTGCTGAGGAGGGGGTACCAACCCTCCACTTT. Translated, it gives CSAEEGVPTLHF.

This clone was seen ten or more times. The chain is built from TRBV5-1 and TRBJ2-1; 9 nucleotides line up with TRBD2. The CDR3 totals 15 residues. Germline CDR1 and CDR2: SGHRS and YFSETQ. After removal of 2 bases from V and 4 bases from J, the junction contained 4 bases not matched to a gene. In nucleotides, the CDR3 is TGCGCCAGCAGCTTCTCTAGCGGGAATTACAATGAGCAGTTCTTC. Translation gives CASSFSSGNYNEQFF.

On this clone: In the same sample, other DNA sequences code for this CDR3. The V and J genes are TRBV6-1 and TRBJ2-7, with D tentatively TRBD1 (7 bases). The CDR3 length is 11 residues. Germline V gives CDR1 MNHNS, CDR2 SASEGT. The V end was cut by 7 bases, the J end by 8 bases, with 12 bases between. CDR3 protein: CASTGGGKQYF. The DNA for the CDR3 is TGTGCCAGCACCGGAGGGGGCAAGCAGTACTTC.

This chain joins TRBV5-1 and TRBJ2-3; 8 bases are shared with TRBD1. Germline V gene sequence: CDR1 SGHRS, CDR2 YFSETQ. The CDR3 covers 16 residues. After removal of 4 bases from V and 7 bases from J, the junction contained 14 bases not matched to a gene. The CDR3: CASSEPGQGLSYTQYF. The CDR3 DNA reads as TGCGCCAGCAGCGAGCCTGGACAGGGCTTGTCGTATACGCAGTATTTT.

J is TRBJ1-1 and V is TRBV5-8, with D tentatively TRBD1 (5 bases). Germline V CDR1 and CDR2: SGHTS, YDEGEE. There are 13 residues in the CDR3. V dropped 3 bases and J dropped 11 bases, with 17 bases sitting between them. CDR3 sequence (DNA): TGTGCCAGCAGCTCCGTGAGGCAGGGATCCGCTTTCTTT. As protein: CASSSVRQGSAFF. Full variable domain (rest looked up from reference TRBV5-8 and TRBJ1-1): EAGVTQSPTHLIKTRGQQATLRCSPISGHTSVYWYQQALGLGLQFLLWYDEGEERNRGNFPPRFSGRQFPNYSSELNVNALELEDSALYLCASSSVRQGSAFFGQGTRLTVV.

The rearrangement links TRBV28 to TRBJ2-7; TRBD2 aligns across 8 bases. CDR3 length: 14 residues. J was trimmed by 3 bases and V by 6 bases; bases with no gene match: 7. Germline V gene lookup returns CDR1 MDHEN and CDR2 SYDVKM. The CDR3 bases are TGTGCCAGCAGCCGCCCCGGGACTAGCTACGAGCAGTACTTC. As protein: CASSRPGTSYEQYF.

In its sample, this clone was seen a few times. The chain recombines TRBV20-1 with TRBJ1-2; D remains ambiguous. Per the germline V gene, CDR1 is DFQATT and CDR2 is SNEGSKA (reference sequence). This CDR3 is 13 amino acids long. The V end was cut by 4 bases, the J end by 4 bases, with 13 bases between. CDR3 protein: CSATSNPPYGYTF. In DNA form, the CDR3 reads TGCAGTGCTACTTCTAACCCCCCCTATGGCTACACCTTC.

The chain carries TRBV20-1 and TRBJ2-7, with D possibly matching TRBD2 (6 bases). This CDR3 spans 14 amino acids. The V and J ends lost 4 bases and 0 bases respectively, with 13 bases between them. Germline CDR1 DFQATT, CDR2 SNEGSKA (reference sequence). As DNA, the CDR3 is TGCAGTGCTACAAGGGACGGGAGCTCCTACGAGCAGTACTTC. Translated, it gives CSATRDGSSYEQYF.

The table lists this clone with many counts. This may stem from a read error, because a much larger clone lies one nucleotide away. The chain combines TRBV19 with TRBJ2-5, with D tentatively TRBD1 or TRBD2 (5 bases each). Germline V gene data show CDR1 as LNHDA and CDR2 as SQIVND (reference sequence). This CDR3 contains 14 residues. The CDR3 spells CASSTRDGLETQCF. CDR3 bases: TGTGCCAGTAGTACCCGGGACGGTTTAGAGACCCAGTGCTTC. The full variable domain, in which reference TRBV19 and TRBJ2-5 provide the parts outside the CDR3, is DGGITQSPKYLFRKEGQNVTLSCEQNLNHDAMYWYRQDPGQGLRLIYYSQIVNDFQKGDIAEGYSVSREKKESFPLTVTSAQKNPTAFYLCASSTRDGLETQCFGPGTRLLVL.

The J gene is TRBJ1-3, the V gene TRBV2; D is uncertain. This CDR3 is built from 18 residues. Per the germline V gene, CDR1 is SNHLY and CDR2 is FYNNEI. V gave up 5 bases and J gave up 0 bases, with 20 bases separating them. The CDR3 spells CASSRVRAHSSSGNTIYF. As DNA, the CDR3 is TGTGCCAGCAGTCGGGTTAGAGCCCATTCGAGCTCTGGAAACACCATATATTTT.

The J gene is TRBJ2-2, the V gene TRBV7-8; a possible D gene is TRBD2 (5 bases). This CDR3 region has 14 residues. Germline CDR1 and CDR2: SGHVS and FQNEAQ. The V end was cut by 4 bases, the J end by 4 bases, with 10 bases between. The CDR3 bases are TGTGCCAGCAGCTATCTAGCCCGCACCGGGGAGCTGTTTTTT. It is translated as CASSYLARTGELFF.

The chain has TRBV10-3 and TRBJ2-1, with 7 bases fitting TRBD1. Unmatched junction bases numbered 10, after V lost 10 bases and J lost 13 bases. This CDR3 region has 11 residues. Germline V gene sequence: CDR1 ENHRY, CDR2 SYGVKD. In DNA, the CDR3 is TGTGCCAGCTGGACAGGTGTTGATCAGTTCTTC. Its translation: CASWTGVDQFF.

This clone was detected a few times. This chain connects TRBV6-1 to TRBJ2-7; 7 bases align to TRBD2. Trimming removed 8 bases from V and 4 bases from J; junction bases left unmatched: 8. Germline CDR1 MNHNS, CDR2 SASEGT. The CDR3 totals 13 residues. Here the CDR3 DNA reads TGTGCCAGCGGGGGGGGAACCCGATACGAGCAGTACTTC. It codes for CASGGGTRYEQYF.

V gene TRBV11-2 combines with J gene TRBJ1-6, with D possibly matching TRBD1 (5 bases). The CDR3 is 15 residues long. The V gene's germline CDR1 is SGHAT and CDR2 FQNNGV. Trimming removed 5 bases at V and 0 bases at J, with 8 bases between. The CDR3 reads CASSPRGSYNSPLHF. DNA of the CDR3: TGTGCCAGCAGCCCGAGGGGCTCCTATAATTCACCCCTCCACTTT.

The sample holds many counts of this clone. The CDR3 region is CASSYGPETGWEKLFF. The CDR3 DNA reads TGTGCCAGCAGTTACGGGCCTGAAACAGGGTGGGAAAAACTGTTTTTT. The chain is built from TRBV6-5 and TRBJ1-4; a possible D gene is TRBD1 (6 bases). Looked up from germline, CDR1 is MNHEY and CDR2 is SVGAGI. The CDR3 has 16 residues. Trimming stripped 2 bases from V and 8 bases from J, with 18 bases between.

In the case of this clone: The junction departs from the called germline gene at one end, perhaps through a read error. The V gene is TRBV3-1, the J gene TRBJ2-2; D possibly uses TRBD1 or TRBD2 (5 bases each). CDR1 and CDR2 (germline): LGHDT, YNNKEL (reference sequence). There are 16 residues in the CDR3. CDR3 amino acids: CASRPGETWGTGELFF. DNA of the CDR3: TGTGCCAGCAGACCCGGAGAGACATGGGGGACCGGTGAGCTGTTTTTT.

The J gene is TRBJ2-3, the V gene TRBV28, with unresolved D. Trimming shortened V by 3 bases and J by 2 bases, and 6 bases separated the two germline ends. The length of the CDR3 is 13 residues. CDR1 is MDHEN, CDR2 SYDVKM, per germline. The CDR3, as DNA: TGTGCCAGCAGTTTTATTCCCACAGATACGCAGTATTTT. This gives the protein CASSFIPTDTQYF.

The gene calls are TRBV2 and TRBJ2-7; perhaps TRBD2 as D (6 bases). The ends were cut back, 8 bases at V and 0 bases at J, with 17 bases in the middle. The germline V gene encodes CDR1 SNHLY and CDR2 FYNNEI. The CDR3 runs to 15 residues. The CDR3 DNA follows: TGTGCCAGCCACAAACGCGGGGTGAGCTCCTACGAGCAGTACTTC. Amino acid sequence: CASHKRGVSSYEQYF.

This clone showed up many times. This rearrangement joins TRBV18 to TRBJ1-1, with D perhaps matching TRBD1 (6 bases). With 1 base removed from V and 4 bases from J, the gap between germline ends came to 19 bases. Per the germline V gene, CDR1 is KGHSH and CDR2 is LQKENI. The length of the CDR3 is 17 residues. The CDR3 is CASSPHPLRGGGTEAFF. CDR3 coding DNA: TGTGCCAGCTCACCACACCCCCTTAGGGGAGGGGGCACTGAAGCTTTCTTT. Full variable domain (remainder filled in from reference TRBV18 and TRBJ1-1): NAGVMQNPRHLVRRRGQEARLRCSPMKGHSHVYWYRQLPEEGLKFMVYLQKENIIDESGMPKERFSAEFPKEGPSILRIQQVVRGDSAAYFCASSPHPLRGGGTEAFFGQGTRLTVV.

A remark on this clone: Relative to the germline gene, one junction end is altered; a read error may explain this. The V gene is TRBV6-5, the J gene TRBJ1-1; D not resolved. This CDR3 has 11 amino acids. The germline CDR1 and CDR2 sequences are MNHEY and SVGAGI. The DNA for the CDR3 is TGTGCCATCAGTTACTCGATTAGTACTTTCTTT. The encoded protein is CAISYSISTFF.

The V call is TRBV30, the J call TRBJ2-7, with 9 bases identical to TRBD1. J was trimmed by 10 bases and V by 0 bases; bases with no gene match: 10. The CDR3 is 14 residues long. Per the germline V gene, CDR1 is GTSNPN and CDR2 is SVGIG (reference sequence). The CDR3 here is CAWSVPGQGGRQYF. DNA for the CDR3: TGTGCCTGGAGTGTACCGGGACAGGGTGGGAGACAGTACTTC.

This clone was recorded many times. The chain uses TRBV2 and TRBJ2-1; 8 bases are a match to TRBD1. Germline CDR1 is SNHLY and CDR2 is FYNNEI. This CDR3 spans 14 amino acids. The V and J ends lost 6 bases and 2 bases, in that order; junction bases with no gene match: 3. The CDR3 loop reads CASRGQGPYNEQFF. The CDR3 DNA reads as TGTGCCAGCAGAGGACAGGGACCCTACAATGAGCAGTTCTTC.

Turning to this clone: At one of its ends the junction is not consistent with the germline gene, which may arise from a read error. The chain is built from TRBV20-1 and TRBJ2-7; no clear D gene. The CDR3 sequence is 12 residues long. Germline V CDR1 and CDR2: DFQATT, SNEGSKA (reference sequence). The CDR3 here is CTASRWTYEQYF. CDR3 in DNA: TGCACTGCTAGTCGCTGGACCTACGAGCAGTACTTC.

This clone appeared many times. V gene TRBV20-1 combines with J gene TRBJ2-2; D possibly corresponds to TRBD1 (5 bases). V was cut by 6 bases and J by 8 bases, with 13 bases left in between. The CDR3 runs 12 residues. Per germline, CDR1 DFQATT and CDR2 SNEGSKA (reference sequence). The CDR3 loop reads CSAGGAVGELFF. CDR3 in DNA: TGCAGTGCCGGTGGGGCCGTAGGGGAGCTGTTTTTT.